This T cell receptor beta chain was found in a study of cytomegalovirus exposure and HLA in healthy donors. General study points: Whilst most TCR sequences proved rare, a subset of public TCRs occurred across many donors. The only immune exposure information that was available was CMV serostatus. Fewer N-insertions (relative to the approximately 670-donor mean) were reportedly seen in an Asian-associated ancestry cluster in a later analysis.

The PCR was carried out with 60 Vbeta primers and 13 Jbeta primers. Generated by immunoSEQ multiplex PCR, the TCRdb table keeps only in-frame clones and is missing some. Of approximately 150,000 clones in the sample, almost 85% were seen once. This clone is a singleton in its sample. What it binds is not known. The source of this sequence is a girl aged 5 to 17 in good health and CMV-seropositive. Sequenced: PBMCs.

For the CDR3, the DNA is TGCGCCAGCAGCTTGTACGGGGGGCTACTTGACGAGCAGTACTTC. Its protein is CASSLYGGLLDEQYF. The chain employs TRBV5-1 and TRBJ2-7; a possible D gene is TRBD2 (7 bases). This CDR3 has 15 residues. The germline V and J ends were trimmed by 1 base and 5 bases, with 16 bases remaining between them. The germline CDR1 and CDR2 sequences are SGHRS and YFSETQ.